This passage covers 5 T cell receptor beta chains from one sample sequenced in a study of regulatory T cells in long-lasting Graves disease. Building of the TCR beta libraries involved iRepertoire HTBI primers and Arm-PCR of CDR3 regions. TCRdb ran MiXCR on the multiplex PCR reads and lists one entry per CDR3 protein. The data show 420,000 or so distinct CDR3 sequences, 23% seen once. The time point denotes: persistent/refractory GD, antithyroid drugs over 5 years with positive TRAb. RNA extracted from PBMCs served as the sequencing template. The sequences come from peripheral blood mononuclear cells (PBMCs), collected when the disease was refractory, from a patient treated with antithyroid drugs. The receptors here all came from a female donor with Graves disease.

Ten or more counts support this clonotype. The chain employs TRBV20-1 and TRBJ1-1; tentatively, D is TRBD1 (6 bases). The V end lost 0 bases, the J end lost 4 bases, and 15 bases lay between the germline ends. The V gene's germline CDR1 is DFQATT and CDR2 SNEGSKA (reference sequence). The length of the CDR3 is 15 residues. The CDR3 DNA follows: TGCAGTGCTAGAGAGTCGGGGGGCGCAACCACTGAAGCTTTCTTT. This sequence encodes CSARESGGATTEAFF.

This clonotype was counted many times. This sequence joins TRBV20-1 and TRBJ2-7; 7 positions match TRBD2. J gave up 3 bases and V 0 bases, and 8 bases lay outside the gene matches. The CDR3 is made up of 15 amino acids. In germline, CDR1 is DFQATT, CDR2 SNEGSKA (reference sequence). The CDR3 DNA sequence: TGCAGTGCTAGAGATGAGGGACTAACCTACTACGAGCAGTACTTC. Protein product: CSARDEGLTYYEQYF.

This clonotype has at least ten counts. V gene TRBV27 combines with J gene TRBJ2-7, with 11 bases identical to TRBD2. The CDR3 is 20 residues long. V lost 1 base to trimming and J lost 1 base; unmatched junction nucleotides: 15. Germline lookup yields CDR1 MNHEY and CDR2 SMNVEV (reference sequence). The CDR3, as DNA: TGTGCCAGCAGTTTATATGGGCCGGGACTAGCGGTACTTAATTCCTACGAGCAGTACTTC. Amino acid sequence: CASSLYGPGLAVLNSYEQYF.

This clonotype has a count of ten or more. The rearrangement joins TRBV6-1 to TRBJ2-6; D could derive from TRBD1 or TRBD2 (5 bases each). There are 14 residues in the CDR3. The V and J ends lost 6 bases and 0 bases respectively, with 6 bases between them. The germline CDR1 and CDR2 sequences are MNHNS and SASEGT. CDR3 sequence reads: CASRGPSGANVLTF. In nucleotides, the CDR3 is TGTGCCAGCAGGGGACCCTCTGGGGCCAACGTCCTGACTTTC.

This clonotype was seen at least ten times. This chain links TRBV12-3 or TRBV12-4 with TRBJ1-5; no clear D gene. The CDR3 is made up of 14 amino acids. The germline V and J ends were trimmed by 1 base and 11 bases, with 15 bases remaining between them. Here the CDR3 DNA reads TGTGCCAGCAGTTTAGATGGGGTTTCCCGGGCCCAGCATTTT. This translates into CASSLDGVSRAQHF.